These 27 T cell receptor beta chains were all obtained from the same sample, sequenced in a study of blood T cell repertoires in COVID-19. TCRdb's table, derived via immunoSEQ multiplex PCR, lists solely in-frame clones and lacks some. This sample yields approximately 200,000 clones, of which approximately 86% are seen a single time; approximately 2% belongs to the top ten. The specimen was PBMCs or T cells enriched from blood (not recorded which). The receptors were gathered from a woman aged 25-40 years who had recovered from COVID-19.

V is TRBV7-3 and J is TRBJ2-5, with 8 bases that match TRBD2. The germline V gene encodes CDR1 SGHTA and CDR2 FQGTGA. This CDR3 is 13 amino acids long. V was clipped by 5 bases and J by 5 bases; unmatched bases: 4. The CDR3 reads CASSREREETQYF. DNA of the CDR3: TGTGCCAGCAGCAGGGAGCGGGAGGAGACCCAGTACTTC.

This CDR3 is CASSLEQAYNSPLHF. CDR3 DNA sequence: TGTGCCAGCAGCTTGGAACAGGCATATAATTCACCCCTCCACTTT. The rearrangement links TRBV5-5 to TRBJ1-6, with D possibly TRBD1 on 5 matching bases. The V end was cut by 0 bases, the J end by 4 bases, with 8 bases between. The CDR3 loop spans 15 amino acids. Germline V gene lookup returns CDR1 SGHKS and CDR2 YYEKEE (reference sequence).

V is TRBV2 and J is TRBJ1-2, with D maybe TRBD1 (5 bases). Germline assignment: CDR1 SNHLY and CDR2 FYNNEI. Trimming pared 6 bases from V and 0 bases from J, leaving 14 bases between. The CDR3 extends over 15 amino acids. The CDR3: CASRRFDSANYGYTF. DNA for the CDR3: TGTGCCAGCAGGCGTTTCGACAGTGCTAACTATGGCTACACCTTC.

The V gene is TRBV27, the J gene TRBJ1-3; no clear D. Germline-derived CDR1 and CDR2 are MNHEY and SMNVEV (reference sequence). Trimming removed 3 bases at V and 0 bases at J, with 12 bases between. CDR3 length equals 16 residues. The CDR3 coding sequence is TGTGCCAGCAGTTTTTCTGGGCCTTACTCTGGAAACACCATATATTTT. Translation: CASSFSGPYSGNTIYF.

The chain uses TRBV19 and TRBJ2-1, with 8 bases identical to TRBD1. Germline CDR1 reads LNHDA; CDR2 reads SQIVND (reference sequence). The CDR3 length is 15 residues. The ends lost 7 bases at V and 6 bases at J; junction bases unmatched: 11. The CDR3 DNA reads TGTGCCAGTACTTCACAGGGGGGCCTTGTCAATGAGCAGTTCTTC. Translated: CASTSQGGLVNEQFF.

The V and J genes are TRBV9 and TRBJ2-1, with 8 bases lining up with TRBD2. This CDR3 contains 16 residues. V shed 0 bases, J shed 9 bases, and the junction held 11 bases outside the gene matches. CDR1 and CDR2 (germline): SGDLS, YYNGEE. The CDR3 loop is CASSVALSGRVSEQFF. CDR3 in DNA: TGTGCCAGCAGCGTAGCGCTCTCCGGGAGGGTAAGTGAGCAGTTCTTC.

The gene calls are TRBV6-5 and TRBJ2-7; 7 bases line up with TRBD2. The trim removed 6 bases at V and 1 base at J, leaving 6 bases unmatched. Germline loops: CDR1 MNHEY, CDR2 SVGAGI. The CDR3 totals 14 residues. The CDR3 nucleotides read TGTGCCAGCAGCGGGAGGCGGGAGTCCTACGAGCAGTACTTC. It is translated as CASSGRRESYEQYF.

V usage is TRBV30 and J usage is TRBJ1-6; D may be TRBD1 (5 bases). The germline CDR1 and CDR2 sequences are GTSNPN and SVGIG (reference sequence). Trimming stripped 4 bases from V and 6 bases from J, with 7 bases between. CDR3 size: 12 residues. The CDR3 loop is CAWTGINSPLHF. The CDR3 bases are TGTGCCTGGACAGGGATTAATTCACCCCTCCACTTT.

The rearrangement joins TRBV12-3 or TRBV12-4 to TRBJ1-2; 8 bases are a match to TRBD1. CDR3 length: 13 amino acids. J was trimmed by 8 bases and V by 6 bases; bases with no gene match: 8. CDR3 nucleotide sequence: TGTGCCAGCAGGAAGGGACAGGTCGGCGGCTACACCTTC. Its translation: CASRKGQVGGYTF.

J is TRBJ2-1 and V is TRBV21-1; the DNA was not compared with TRBD1, the D call given in the table. TRBV21-1 is a pseudogene. There are 16 residues in the CDR3. In DNA form, the CDR3 reads TGTGCCAGCAGCCCAGGGGGGCTAGCCGCACGGAGGGAGCAGTTCTTC. Translation: CASSPGGLAARREQFF.

The chain uses TRBV5-1 and TRBJ2-3; 8 bases map to TRBD2. The CDR3 spans 16 residues. Germline V gene data show CDR1 as SGHRS and CDR2 as YFSETQ. V lost 1 base to trimming and J lost 1 base; unmatched junction nucleotides: 5. The CDR3 DNA reads as TGCGCCAGCAGCTTGTACGGGAGGGGGGGCACAGATACGCAGTATTTT. Translating gives CASSLYGRGGTDTQYF.

About this clone itself: The sample holds other DNA sequences that translate to the same CDR3. The rearrangement links TRBV6-2 or TRBV6-3 to TRBJ2-7; D may be TRBD2 (7 bases). Germline CDR1 and CDR2: MNHEY and SVGEGT. CDR3 length: 14 amino acids. Trimming pared 3 bases from V and 3 bases from J, leaving 12 bases between. CDR3 loop: CASSYGGGSYEQYF. The CDR3 DNA follows: TGTGCCAGCAGTTATGGGGGCGGGAGCTACGAGCAGTACTTC.

The V and J genes are TRBV2 and TRBJ2-7, with D possibly being TRBD2 (6 bases). The CDR3 loop spans 14 amino acids. Looked up from germline, CDR1 is SNHLY and CDR2 is FYNNEI. The V end was cut by 6 bases, the J end by 3 bases, with 15 bases between. CDR3 protein: CASRRDSQDYEQYF. The CDR3 coding sequence is TGTGCCAGCAGACGGGACTCGCAAGACTACGAGCAGTACTTC.

In DNA, the CDR3 is TGTGCCAGCTTAGCGGGACAAGAGACCCAGTACTTC. As protein: CASLAGQETQYF. V and J are TRBV28 and TRBJ2-5, with TRBD2 identical over 8 bases. V shed 8 bases and J 2 bases; nucleotides not matched to a gene: 1. CDR1 is MDHEN and CDR2 is SYDVKM in the germline V gene. CDR3 length equals 12 residues.

V usage is TRBV6-5 and J usage is TRBJ1-1, with a weak D call TRBD1 (5 bases). The V gene lost 6 bases and the J gene lost 1 base, with 12 bases spanning the gap. Per germline, CDR1 MNHEY and CDR2 SVGAGI. There are 14 residues in the CDR3. The CDR3 sequence is CASRVRQSNTEAFF. The CDR3 nucleotides are TGTGCCAGCAGGGTTAGACAGTCGAACACTGAAGCTTTCTTT.

CDR3 residues: CASSYSSGGNEQFF. The CDR3 nucleotides are TGTGCCAGCAGTTACTCGTCAGGGGGAAATGAGCAGTTCTTC. The chain uses TRBV6-5 and TRBJ2-1, with 7 bases identical to TRBD1. The trim removed 0 bases at V and 7 bases at J, leaving 3 bases unmatched. The CDR3 runs to 14 residues. Germline V gene data show CDR1 as MNHEY and CDR2 as SVGAGI.

The V and J genes are TRBV7-9 and TRBJ1-1; 9 bases map to TRBD1. CDR3 length equals 15 residues. In germline, CDR1 is SEHNR, CDR2 FQNEAQ (reference sequence). After removal of 4 bases from V and 4 bases from J, the junction contained 7 bases not matched to a gene. The CDR3 region has the DNA TGTGCCAGCAGCTACATACAGGGGGCCAGCACTGAAGCTTTCTTT. It specifies CASSYIQGASTEAFF.

V is TRBV4-1 and J is TRBJ1-1; a possible D gene is TRBD1 (5 bases). Germline assignment: CDR1 MGHRA and CDR2 YSYEKL. This CDR3 contains 15 residues. V lost 0 bases and J lost 4, with 12 bases in between. This CDR3 is CASSQESGLITEAFF. Written as DNA, the CDR3 is TGCGCCAGCAGCCAAGAGTCGGGACTTATCACTGAAGCTTTCTTT.

The V and J genes are TRBV7-8 and TRBJ2-2, with 7 positions matching TRBD1. The CDR3 has 16 amino acids. Germline V gives CDR1 SGHVS, CDR2 FQNEAQ. Germline trimming cut 5 bases from V and 2 bases from J; bases unmatched to any gene: 8. As DNA, the CDR3 is TGTGCCAGCAGCCTCCAGGGGGAGATAAACACCGGGGAGCTGTTTTTT. It encodes CASSLQGEINTGELFF.

J is TRBJ2-7 and V is TRBV9; 11 bases match TRBD1. Looked up from germline, CDR1 is SGDLS and CDR2 is YYNGEE. V shed 0 bases and J 3 bases; nucleotides not matched to a gene: 2. CDR3 size: 15 residues. CDR3 bases: TGTGCCAGCAGCGTAGAAGGGACAGGGGGCTACGAGCAGTACTTC. This encodes CASSVEGTGGYEQYF. Using reference TRBV9 and TRBJ2-7 for the parts outside the CDR3, the full variable domain is DSGVTQTPKHLITATGQRVTLRCSPRSGDLSVYWYQQSLDQGLQFLIQYYNGEERAKGNILERFSAQQFPDLHSELNLSSLELGDSALYFCASSVEGTGGYEQYFGPGTRLTVT.

V gene TRBV9 combines with J gene TRBJ1-3; no clear D gene. Germline lookup yields CDR1 SGDLS and CDR2 YYNGEE. Trimming cost V 0 bases and J 0 bases, with 7 bases left between them. The CDR3 runs to 15 residues. The CDR3 loop is CASSVGLFSGNTIYF. The CDR3 DNA reads TGTGCCAGCAGCGTAGGACTCTTCTCTGGAAACACCATATATTTT.

This chain joins TRBV5-1 and TRBJ2-2; D possibly corresponds to TRBD2 (6 bases). The CDR3 consists of 13 residues. V dropped 2 bases and J dropped 7 bases, with 9 bases sitting between them. The germline gives CDR1 SGHRS, CDR2 YFSETQ. The chain's CDR3 is CASSLDGSGELFF. DNA of the CDR3: TGCGCCAGCAGCTTAGACGGGAGCGGGGAGCTGTTTTTT.

The rearrangement joins TRBV7-2 to TRBJ1-3, with D perhaps TRBD1 (6 bases). This CDR3 comprises 16 residues. V lost 5 bases and J 0 bases, leaving 14 bases between the germline ends. Per germline, CDR1 SGHTA and CDR2 FQGNSA. The CDR3 loop is CASSPTTGYSGNTIYF. The CDR3 DNA follows: TGTGCCAGCAGCCCCACTACAGGGTACTCTGGAAACACCATATATTTT.

This chain uses TRBV5-5 with TRBJ1-6; D gene uncertain. This CDR3 comprises 17 residues. From germline, CDR1 is SGHKS and CDR2 YYEKEE (reference sequence). Trimming took 1 base from V and 7 from J, leaving 18 bases between them. The CDR3, as DNA: TGTGCCAGCAGCTTGACAGTGCGGGAAAATAGAAATTCACCCCTCCACTTT. As protein: CASSLTVRENRNSPLHF.

The chain uses TRBV7-9 and TRBJ2-1; no reliable D call. This CDR3 has 12 amino acids. The germline V gene has CDR1 SEHNR and CDR2 FQNEAQ (reference sequence). V shed 5 bases and J shed 6 bases, with 8 bases lying between them. DNA for the CDR3: TGTGCCAGCAGCCCTCTGTTCAATGAGCAGTTCTTC. This codes for CASSPLFNEQFF.

The chain recombines TRBV29-1 with TRBJ1-1, with D perhaps matching TRBD1 (5 bases). V was cut by 3 bases and J by 4 bases, with 12 bases left in between. Germline-derived CDR1 and CDR2 are SQVTM and ANQGSEA. The CDR3 is 13 residues long. CDR3 amino acids: CSVDVTGSTEAFF. The CDR3 DNA follows: TGCAGCGTTGATGTAACAGGAAGCACTGAAGCTTTCTTT.

This clone was picked up one time. J is TRBJ2-5 and V is TRBV6-1, with 8 bases lining up with TRBD2. Germline values: CDR1 MNHNS, CDR2 SASEGT. Trimming cost V 2 bases and J 5 bases; bases outside gene matches: 7. CDR3 length: 15 amino acids. In nucleotides, the CDR3 is TGTGCCAGCAGTGAATTGGCGGGAGGCCGGGAGACCCAGTACTTC. Protein product: CASSELAGGRETQYF.